The clone carrying this T cell receptor (beta chain) was recorded at least ten times. The data are from a study of regulatory T cells in long-lasting Graves disease. At the level of the study: Less than 3 months of antithyroid drugs had been taken by newly diagnosed Graves' patients.

Germline V lookup: CDR1 KGHDR, CDR2 SFDVKD. This CDR3 is built from 14 residues. Trimming removed 6 bases from V and 7 bases from J, with 14 bases in between. With iRepertoire HTBI primers and Arm-PCR of CDR3 regions, TCR beta libraries were built. TCRdb re-derived calls from the multiplex PCR reads in MiXCR, one entry per CDR3 protein. The data contain about 430,000 distinct CDR3 sequences, approximately 15% of them singletons. Time point meaning: newly diagnosed GD, antithyroid drugs for less than 3 months. PBMCs provided the RNA from which the TCR library was made. The same data also went into a second study, on T cells in Graves' hyperthyroidism and ophthalmopathy.

The sample here was peripheral blood mononuclear cells (PBMCs), taken at new diagnosis, from a patient treated with antithyroid drugs. V usage is TRBV24-1 and J usage is TRBJ2-2; no clear D. The sequence was collected from a woman aged 40 to 55 with Graves disease. Written as DNA, the CDR3 is TGTGCCACCAGTTCCGGAACGTCAAACGGGGAGCTGTTTTTT. Translation gives CATSSGTSNGELFF.